One sample yielded the 12 T cell receptor beta chains listed below, sequenced in a study of post-analysis software for immune sequencing data. General study points: Four to six TRBV segments (TRBV5-6, TRBV5-1 and TRBV20-1 among them) occurred more frequently in patients than in controls.

Antigens for these TCRs are unknown. Libraries were made from TCR beta cDNA, and they carried unique molecular identifiers. TCRdb used MiXCR to reprocess the PCR reads, holding one entry per CDR3 protein. Among around 770,000 distinct CDR3 sequences listed, 35% to 55% were seen once. The sample was blood. These receptors came from a girl aged 10 to 17 with multiple sclerosis.

The chain has TRBV20-1 and TRBJ2-5; D not resolved. This CDR3 comprises 13 residues. Germline V gives CDR1 DFQATT, CDR2 SNEGSKA (reference sequence). V dropped 5 bases and J dropped 5 bases, with 15 bases sitting between them. CDR3 bases: TGCAGTGCTTATAGTCTTGGCCGGGAGACCCAGTACTTC. As protein: CSAYSLGRETQYF.

This clonotype was detected only once. This chain uses TRBV7-9 with TRBJ2-2; unclear D gene. With 5 bases removed from V and 5 bases from J, the gap between germline ends came to 9 bases. The length of the CDR3 is 13 residues. The germline CDR1 and CDR2 sequences are SEHNR and FQNEAQ (reference sequence). CDR3 loop: CASSPLRTGELFF. For the CDR3, the DNA is TGTGCCAGCAGCCCTCTGCGGACCGGGGAGCTGTTTTTT.

This chain joins TRBV3-1 and TRBJ2-5; D uncertain. Germline V gives CDR1 LGHDT, CDR2 YNNKEL (reference sequence). V lost 2 bases and J 2 bases, leaving 6 bases between the germline ends. The CDR3 runs to 13 residues. The CDR3 loop is CASSQSPQETQYF. The CDR3 nucleotides are TGTGCCAGCAGCCAAAGCCCTCAAGAGACCCAGTACTTC.

The sample holds many counts of this clonotype. The rearrangement joins TRBV29-1 to TRBJ2-5; 8 nucleotides align to TRBD1. Looked up from germline, CDR1 is SQVTM and CDR2 is ANQGSEA. The CDR3 has 13 residues. Trimming cost V 6 bases and J 4 bases; bases outside gene matches: 7. The DNA for the CDR3 is TGCAGCGTCTCAACAGGGGGGCGAGAGACCCAGTACTTC. Its translation: CSVSTGGRETQYF.

The chain employs TRBV12-3 or TRBV12-4 and TRBJ2-4; 9 positions match TRBD1. The DNA end is a closer match to TRBJ2-7, so the J assignment may be wrong. This CDR3 region has 15 residues. CDR3 region: CASSRRDRVIYEQYF. In DNA, the CDR3 is TGTGCCAGCAGCCGCCGGGACAGGGTAATTTACGAGCAGTACTTC.

This clonotype was observed at least ten times. The chain combines TRBV7-9 with TRBJ2-7, with no clear D. Trimming cost V 1 base and J 3 bases, with 7 bases left between them. CDR1 is SEHNR and CDR2 is FQNEAQ in the germline V gene (reference sequence). The CDR3 spans 13 residues. CDR3 region: CASSLVPGYEQYF. The DNA for the CDR3 is TGTGCCAGCAGCTTAGTACCGGGCTACGAGCAGTACTTC.

The chain recombines TRBV13 with TRBJ2-6; no clear D. V dropped 7 bases and J dropped 0 bases, with 16 bases sitting between them. The CDR3 length is 17 residues. Germline V gene data show CDR1 as PRHDT and CDR2 as FYEKMQ (reference sequence). The CDR3 DNA sequence: TGTGCCAGCACCCTATCCCGAGCAGCCTCTGGGGCCAACGTCCTGACTTTC. It specifies CASTLSRAASGANVLTF.

This chain uses TRBV12-5 with TRBJ2-2; 8 nucleotides line up with TRBD2. Germline trimming cut 2 bases from V and 4 bases from J; bases unmatched to any gene: 0. CDR1 and CDR2 from the germline V gene are LGHNT and FRNRAP. The CDR3 extends over 14 amino acids. DNA of the CDR3: TGTGCTAGTGGTTTGACTAGCGGCACCGGGGAGCTGTTTTTT. Its protein is CASGLTSGTGELFF. The complete variable domain, with remaining parts taken from reference TRBV12-5 and TRBJ2-2, reads DARVTQTPRHKVTEMGQEVTMRCQPILGHNTVFWYRQTMMQGLELLAYFRNRAPLDDSGMPKDRFSAEMPDATLATLKIQPSEPRDSAVYFCASGLTSGTGELFFGEGSRLTVL.

The rearrangement uses TRBV12-3 or TRBV12-4 and TRBJ2-7; 8 bases align to TRBD2. This CDR3 region has 17 residues. Trimming took 6 bases from V and 2 from J; bases not matched to a gene: 15. CDR3 in amino acids: CASSRSTSGILTYEQYF. DNA of the CDR3: TGTGCCAGCAGCCGCAGCACTAGCGGAATCCTTACCTACGAGCAGTACTTC.

V usage is TRBV12-3 or TRBV12-4 and J usage is TRBJ2-5, with 9 bases identical to TRBD1. Trimming cost V 3 bases and J 4 bases; bases outside gene matches: 6. CDR3 size: 15 residues. CDR3 in DNA: TGTGCCAGCAGTTTGGGACAGGGTGGCGTAGAGACCCAGTACTTC. It is translated as CASSLGQGGVETQYF.

In this sample, this clonotype turned up once. The chain uses TRBV20-1 and TRBJ2-1; the match to TRBD2 covers 7 bases. This CDR3 contains 16 residues. CDR1 DFQATT and CDR2 SNEGSKA come from the germline V gene (reference sequence). V lost 6 bases, J lost 0 bases, and 11 bases stayed unmatched. As DNA, the CDR3 is TGCAGTGCCAACCCAACTAGCGCCAGCTCCTACAATGAGCAGTTCTTC. It yields the protein CSANPTSASSYNEQFF.

The chain combines TRBV29-1 with TRBJ2-1; unclear D gene. The CDR3 is made up of 12 amino acids. Between the trimmed V and J ends, which lost 5 bases and 10 bases, there was a span of 15 bases. Germline V gene data show CDR1 as SQVTM and CDR2 as ANQGSEA. The CDR3 reads CSVQKALGEQFF. CDR3 coding DNA: TGCAGCGTTCAGAAGGCCTTGGGGGAGCAGTTCTTC.